These 26 T cell receptor beta chains share one sample of origin, sequenced in a study of T cell responses to AZD1222 COVID-19 vaccine. Assay: immunoSEQ multiplex PCR; the TCRdb copy retains only in-frame clones and omits some. The sample has more than 150,000 clones; roughly nine tenths are singletons. The sequences come from peripheral blood, collected 28 days after the second AZD1222 dose. The receptors come from an adult who received the AZD1222 COVID-19 vaccine.

This sequence joins TRBV29-1 and TRBJ2-2; TRBD1 agrees at 8 bases. Germline V gives CDR1 SQVTM, CDR2 ANQGSEA. The CDR3 runs to 14 residues. The J segment lost 5 bases and the V segment lost 7 bases, leaving 9 bases of the junction unmatched. As DNA, the CDR3 is TGCAGCGCTGCCCCTACAGGGGGGACCGGGGAGCTGTTTTTT. Protein sequence: CSAAPTGGTGELFF.

The V call is TRBV6-5, the J call TRBJ2-7; TRBD2 aligns across 13 bases. The junction had 7 bases not matched to a gene; V was cut back by 4 bases and J by 7 bases. The CDR3 contains 15 residues. Germline lookup yields CDR1 MNHEY and CDR2 SVGAGI. CDR3 sequence reads: CASSSRLAGGFEQYF. In DNA, the CDR3 is TGTGCCAGCAGTTCGCGACTAGCGGGGGGTTTTGAGCAGTACTTC.

The V call is TRBV6-5, the J call TRBJ1-2; TRBD1 is a possible D gene (6 bases). The CDR3 runs to 12 residues. Germline CDR1 is MNHEY and CDR2 is SVGAGI. V was clipped by 10 bases and J by 1 base, with 10 bases between them. This chain's CDR3 is CATRDINYGYTF. CDR3 coding DNA: TGTGCCACCCGGGACATTAACTATGGCTACACCTTC.

J is TRBJ1-5 and V is TRBV10-3; D is unresolved. The length of the CDR3 is 14 residues. V lost 5 bases and J 3 bases, leaving 11 bases between the germline ends. Germline assignment: CDR1 ENHRY and CDR2 SYGVKD. CDR3 residues: CAISSGPDNQPQHF. DNA for the CDR3: TGTGCCATCAGTTCAGGACCGGACAATCAGCCCCAGCATTTT.

CDR3 loop: CASSIVRGYTEAFF. The CDR3 nucleotides are TGTGCCAGTAGTATAGTTAGGGGTTATACTGAAGCTTTCTTT. The chain has TRBV19 and TRBJ1-1, with D possibly being TRBD1 (5 bases). The CDR3 runs 14 residues. Germline CDR1 is LNHDA and CDR2 is SQIVND (reference sequence). Between the trimmed V and J ends, which lost 1 base and 5 bases, there was a span of 11 bases.

This chain links TRBV5-4 with TRBJ2-1; a weak D match, TRBD1 (5 bases). V was trimmed by 0 bases and J by 10 bases, leaving 14 bases between them. In germline, CDR1 is SGHNT, CDR2 YYREEE (reference sequence). This CDR3 spans 14 amino acids. CDR3 coding DNA: TGTGCCAGCAGCTTGGAGGGGCTCCTTGTCGAGCAGTTCTTC. Translating it yields CASSLEGLLVEQFF.

This clone was counted once. This chain uses TRBV18 with TRBJ1-5; 7 bases match TRBD1. The CDR3 is 14 residues long. CDR1 KGHSH and CDR2 LQKENI come from the germline V gene. Unmatched junction bases numbered 4, after V lost 6 bases and J lost 2 bases. The CDR3 loop is CASSRGQGNQPQHF. Written as DNA, the CDR3 is TGTGCCAGCTCGCGCGGACAGGGCAATCAGCCCCAGCATTTT.

The CDR3 loop reads CASSLGRFGQMNTEAFF. Here the CDR3 DNA reads TGTGCCAGCAGCTTAGGACGGTTTGGTCAAATGAACACTGAAGCTTTCTTT. The chain recombines TRBV7-9 with TRBJ1-1; D remains unclear. In germline, CDR1 is SEHNR, CDR2 FQNEAQ (reference sequence). There are 17 residues in the CDR3. Trimming left V 1 base short and J 0 bases short, with 15 bases between.

The V and J genes are TRBV18 and TRBJ2-1, with 7 positions matching TRBD2. The CDR3 extends over 17 amino acids. V trimming: 3 bases; J trimming: 6 bases; junction bases outside the gene matches: 14. The germline CDR1 and CDR2 sequences are KGHSH and LQKENI. CDR3 coding DNA: TGTGCCAGCTCACCCACCCGGGGGGTCATCTCCCGCAATGAGCAGTTCTTC. It is translated as CASSPTRGVISRNEQFF.

This chain connects TRBV19 to TRBJ2-7, with D possibly matching TRBD2 (6 bases). The CDR3 has 14 residues. Trimming shortened V by 3 bases and J by 6 bases, and 15 bases separated the two germline ends. The V gene's germline CDR1 is LNHDA and CDR2 SQIVND (reference sequence). The CDR3 coding sequence is TGTGCCAGTAGTATCGTTTTCACTAGCTCCGAGCAGTACTTC. This sequence encodes CASSIVFTSSEQYF.

This sequence joins TRBV6-5 and TRBJ1-1, with 9 bases that match TRBD1. Per the germline V gene, CDR1 is MNHEY and CDR2 is SVGAGI. V trimming: 0 bases; J trimming: 5 bases; junction bases outside the gene matches: 4. The CDR3 spans 15 residues. The CDR3 DNA is TGTGCCAGCAGTTACTCGGACAGGGGAAGAACTGAAGCTTTCTTT. Translating it yields CASSYSDRGRTEAFF.

The J gene is TRBJ1-5, the V gene TRBV6-5; unclear D gene. Germline CDR1 MNHEY, CDR2 SVGAGI. Trimming shortened V by 0 bases and J by 5 bases, and 5 bases separated the two germline ends. The CDR3 loop spans 13 amino acids. This CDR3 reads CASSYSSDQPQHF. CDR3 bases: TGTGCCAGCAGTTACTCGTCAGATCAGCCCCAGCATTTT.

The V call is TRBV3-1 (or the pseudogene TRBV3-2), the J call TRBJ1-2; no firm D call. The CDR3 covers 12 residues. Deletions cut 1 base from V and 7 bases from J, with 7 bases between. Germline assignment: CDR1 LGHDT and CDR2 YNNKEL (reference sequence). CDR3 bases: TGTGCCAGCAGCCAAGTCCGAGGTGGCTACACCTTC. This encodes CASSQVRGGYTF.

The gene calls are TRBV7-3 and TRBJ1-2; a weak D match, TRBD1 (6 bases). V lost 1 base and J lost 5, with 11 bases in between. In germline, CDR1 is SGHTA, CDR2 FQGTGA. This CDR3 spans 14 amino acids. CDR3 region: CASSLSPGAYGYTF. CDR3 in DNA: TGTGCCAGCAGCTTAAGTCCAGGGGCTTATGGCTACACCTTC. The full variable domain, its missing parts supplied by reference TRBV7-3 and TRBJ1-2, is GAGVSQTPSNKVTEKGKYVELRCDPISGHTALYWYRQSLGQGPEFLIYFQGTGAADDSGLPNDRFFAVRPEGSVSTLKIQRTERGDSAVYLCASSLSPGAYGYTFGSGTRLTVV.

This chain uses TRBV11-2 with TRBJ2-7, with a tentative D call TRBD1 (6 bases). CDR1 is SGHAT, CDR2 FQNNGV, per germline. CDR3 length equals 14 residues. V lost 5 bases and J lost 3, with 14 bases in between. The CDR3 bases are TGTGCCAGCAGCGTCCAGCCAGGGGACTACGAGCAGTACTTC. Protein: CASSVQPGDYEQYF. Full variable domain (missing parts from reference TRBV11-2 and TRBJ2-7): EAGVAQSPRYKIIEKRQSVAFWCNPISGHATLYWYQQILGQGPKLLIQFQNNGVVDDSQLPKDRFSAERLKGVDSTLKIQPAKLEDSAVYLCASSVQPGDYEQYFGPGTRLTVT.

This chain links TRBV6-5 with TRBJ1-5; 7 positions agree with TRBD1. V lost 4 bases to trimming and J lost 5 bases; unmatched junction nucleotides: 5. Germline V CDR1 and CDR2: MNHEY, SVGAGI. The CDR3 loop spans 14 amino acids. The CDR3 region has the DNA TGTGCCAGCAGTTTCCGACAGGGCTATCAGCCCCAGCATTTT. Translating it yields CASSFRQGYQPQHF.

This rearrangement joins TRBV18 to TRBJ2-7; D is possibly TRBD2 (5 bases). The CDR3 sequence is 16 residues long. Germline loops: CDR1 KGHSH, CDR2 LQKENI. V gave up 2 bases and J gave up 7 bases, with 21 bases separating them. In DNA, the CDR3 is TGTGCCAGCTCACCAAATTATAGGACTGGACTTGAGGAGCAGTACTTC. It encodes CASSPNYRTGLEEQYF.

This rearrangement joins TRBV7-6 to TRBJ1-1; 7 bases are a match to TRBD1. Germline V gene sequence: CDR1 SGHVS, CDR2 FNYEAQ. Trimming took 5 bases from V and 4 from J; bases not matched to a gene: 4. CDR3 length equals 13 residues. The CDR3 coding sequence is TGTGCCAGCAGCCCAGGGGGGAGCACTGAAGCTTTCTTT. Residues: CASSPGGSTEAFF.

This clone showed up just a few times. The chain uses TRBV7-9 and TRBJ1-4, with D hard to call. CDR3 length: 15 amino acids. Germline loops: CDR1 SEHNR, CDR2 FQNEAQ (reference sequence). V lost 1 base, J lost 0 bases, and 6 bases lay in between. The CDR3 region has the DNA TGTGCCAGCAGCTTAGTTTCAGCAACTAATGAAAAACTGTTTTTT. As protein: CASSLVSATNEKLFF.

The CDR3 spells CASSLFLTGEKLFF. The CDR3 DNA follows: TGTGCCAGCAGTTTGTTCTTGACCGGGGAAAAACTGTTTTTT. The V gene is TRBV27, the J gene TRBJ1-4; no clear D. V lost 3 bases and J 8 bases, leaving 13 bases between the germline ends. The germline V gene encodes CDR1 MNHEY and CDR2 SMNVEV (reference sequence). CDR3 length: 14 amino acids. Drawing the rest from reference TRBV27 and TRBJ1-4, the complete variable domain is EAQVTQNPRYLITVTGKKLTVTCSQNMNHEYMSWYRQDPGLGLRQIYYSMNVEVTDKGDVPEGYKVSRKEKRNFPLILESPSPNQTSLYFCASSLFLTGEKLFFGSGTQLSVL.

As concerns this clone: The sample holds other DNA sequences that translate to the same CDR3. The chain recombines TRBV9 with TRBJ2-5; 9 bases map to TRBD2. V shed 0 bases and J 4 bases; nucleotides not matched to a gene: 1. Germline V CDR1 and CDR2: SGDLS, YYNGEE. The CDR3 length is 14 residues. The CDR3 nucleotides are TGTGCCAGCAGCGTAGCTAGCGGGGTAGAGACCCAGTACTTC. Translation gives CASSVASGVETQYF.

The chain carries TRBV15 and TRBJ2-7; 7 nucleotides line up with TRBD1. The CDR3 contains 17 residues. V shed 0 bases and J 3 bases; nucleotides not matched to a gene: 11. Germline CDR1 and CDR2: LNHNV and YYDKDF (reference sequence). In DNA form, the CDR3 reads TGTGCCACCAGCAGAGAGTGGAACAGGGGCTCCTTCTACGAGCAGTACTTC. Residues: CATSREWNRGSFYEQYF.

The chain combines TRBV5-6 with TRBJ2-1; the D is unclear. The germline gives CDR1 SGHDT, CDR2 YYEEEE. V was cut by 0 bases and J by 6 bases, with 19 bases left in between. This CDR3 comprises 17 residues. CDR3 protein: CASSLVRWPEVGNEQFF. The CDR3 coding sequence is TGTGCCAGCAGCTTGGTTAGATGGCCAGAGGTTGGCAATGAGCAGTTCTTC.

The CDR3 reads CASSLAGENNEKLFF. CDR3 nucleotides: TGCGCCAGCAGCTTGGCCGGTGAGAATAATGAAAAACTGTTTTTT. This chain joins TRBV5-1 and TRBJ1-4; unclear D gene. CDR3 length equals 15 residues. The germline V gene has CDR1 SGHRS and CDR2 YFSETQ. V shed 0 bases and J shed 4 bases, with 10 bases lying between them.

The V and J genes are TRBV25-1 and TRBJ1-2; no clear D gene. V lost 2 bases and J lost 4, with 8 bases in between. The CDR3 has 13 residues. CDR1 is MGHDK and CDR2 is SYGVNS in the germline V gene. CDR3 region: CASSEAGSYGYTF. In nucleotides, the CDR3 is TGTGCCAGCAGTGAAGCTGGGAGCTATGGCTACACCTTC.

V is TRBV5-1 and J is TRBJ2-2; 8 positions match TRBD1. Germline loops: CDR1 SGHRS, CDR2 YFSETQ. V lost 3 bases, J lost 4 bases, and 5 bases stayed unmatched. CDR3 length: 15 residues. Here the CDR3 reads CASSSGDRGTGELFF. CDR3 bases: TGCGCCAGCAGCTCAGGAGACAGGGGCACCGGGGAGCTGTTTTTT.